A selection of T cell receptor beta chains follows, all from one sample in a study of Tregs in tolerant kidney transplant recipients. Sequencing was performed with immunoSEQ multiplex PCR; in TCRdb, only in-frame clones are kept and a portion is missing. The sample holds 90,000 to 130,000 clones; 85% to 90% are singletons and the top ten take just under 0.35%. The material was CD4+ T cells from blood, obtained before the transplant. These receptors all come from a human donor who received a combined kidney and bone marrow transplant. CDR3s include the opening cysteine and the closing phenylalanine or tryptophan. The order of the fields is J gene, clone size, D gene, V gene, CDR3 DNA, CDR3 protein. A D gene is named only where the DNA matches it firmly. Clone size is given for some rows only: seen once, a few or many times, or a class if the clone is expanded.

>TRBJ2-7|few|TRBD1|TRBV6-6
TGTGCCAGCAGTTACGACAGGGGCGCCTACGAGCAGTACTTC
CASSYDRGAYEQYF
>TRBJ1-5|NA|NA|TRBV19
TGTGCCAGTACCGGCCAGGGGTTGCAGCCCCAGCATTTT
CASTGQGLQPQHF
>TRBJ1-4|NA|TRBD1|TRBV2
TGTGCCAGCAGTCTAACCGGGACAGAGAATGAAAAACTGTTTTTT
CASSLTGTENEKLFF
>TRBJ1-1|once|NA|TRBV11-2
TGTGCCAGCAGCGCCCTTCGGGGAATGAACACTGAAGCTTTCTTT
CASSALRGMNTEAFF
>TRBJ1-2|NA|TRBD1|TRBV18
TGTGCCAGCTCACCCTCGGGACAGGGGTCCTGGACCTTC
CASSPSGQGSWTF
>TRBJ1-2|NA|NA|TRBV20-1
TGCAGTGCTAGGGTGACGGGGGGCTACACCTTC
CSARVTGGYTF
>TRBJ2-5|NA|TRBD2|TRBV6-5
TGTGCCAGCAGTGCACGACTAGCGGAAGAGACCCAGTACTTC
CASSARLAEETQYF
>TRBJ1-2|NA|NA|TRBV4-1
TGCGCCAGCAGCCAAGGGGGGCTTGGACGGAACTATGGCTACACCTTC
CASSQGGLGRNYGYTF
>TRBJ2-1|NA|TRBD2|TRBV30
TGTGCCTGCCAAGGGACTAGCGGCTCCTACAATGAGCAGTTCTTC
CACQGTSGSYNEQFF
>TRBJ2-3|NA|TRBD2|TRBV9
TGTGCCAGCAGCGCGAGACTAGCGGGAGGTGGCACAGATACGCAGTATTTT
CASSARLAGGGTDTQYF
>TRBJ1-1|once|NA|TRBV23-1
TGCGCCAGCAGTCGCTTCTCCCGGGGACATCTCAACACTGAAGCTTTCTTT
CASSRFSRGHLNTEAFF
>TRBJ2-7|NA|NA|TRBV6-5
TGTGCCAGCAGTCAGGGGCGATACGAGCAGTACTTC
CASSQGRYEQYF